These 28 T cell receptor beta chains were all obtained from the same sample, sequenced in a study of vaccination and CD4 T cells after COVID-19. TCRdb reanalysed the PCR reads using MiXCR and keeps one entry per CDR3 protein. Of tens of thousands of distinct CDR3 sequences in the sample, less than 75% were seen once. Sequenced material: CD4+ T cells from blood, taken before SARS-CoV-2 vaccination. The receptors derive from a human donor who had recovered from COVID-19.

This clonotype turned up a few times. V and J are TRBV12-3 or TRBV12-4 and TRBJ1-5, with D unresolved. The CDR3 spans 12 residues. Trimming stripped 1 base from V and 6 bases from J, with 4 bases between. DNA for the CDR3: TGTGCCAGCAGTTTAGGAATTCAGCCCCAGCATTTT. As protein: CASSLGIQPQHF.

V and J are TRBV10-3 and TRBJ2-1; 8 nucleotides agree with TRBD2. V dropped 5 bases and J dropped 7; count of bases not matched to a gene: 4. CDR1 is ENHRY, CDR2 SYGVKD, per germline. CDR3 length equals 13 residues. The CDR3 region is CAISREGLNEQFF. The CDR3 coding sequence is TGTGCCATCAGTCGGGAGGGATTGAATGAGCAGTTCTTC.

In its sample, this clonotype was seen once. The V gene is TRBV7-8, the J gene TRBJ2-3; 8 bases agree with TRBD1. The J segment lost 2 bases and the V segment lost 1 base, leaving 2 bases of the junction unmatched. Germline loops: CDR1 SGHVS, CDR2 FQNEAQ. The CDR3 spans 15 residues. This chain's CDR3 is CASSLGTGITDTQYF. CDR3 DNA: TGTGCCAGCAGCTTAGGGACAGGGATCACAGATACGCAGTATTTT. The full variable domain, completed using reference TRBV7-8 and TRBJ2-3, is GAGVSQSPRYKVAKRGQDVALRCDPISGHVSLFWYQQALGQGPEFLTYFQNEAQLDKSGLPSDRFFAERPEGSVSTLKIQRTQQEDSAVYLCASSLGTGITDTQYFGPGTRLTVL.

This clonotype appeared once. V usage is TRBV6-2 or TRBV6-3 and J usage is TRBJ1-1; no clear D gene. Germline V CDR1 and CDR2: MNHEY, SVGEGT. Deletions cut 0 bases from V and 7 bases from J, with 15 bases between. This CDR3 has 15 amino acids. CDR3 protein: CASSYSTGNRHEAFF. The CDR3 DNA sequence: TGTGCCAGCAGTTACTCGACTGGAAACCGGCATGAAGCTTTCTTT.

This clonotype was seen only a few times. V gene TRBV7-6 combines with J gene TRBJ1-1, with D possibly TRBD1 on 6 matching bases. CDR1 and CDR2 from the germline V gene are SGHVS and FNYEAQ. Between the trimmed V and J ends, which lost 5 bases and 1 base, there was a span of 8 bases. The CDR3 length is 13 residues. CDR3 nucleotides: TGTGCCAGCAGCAGGGGGGCGAACACTGAAGCTTTCTTT. Amino acid sequence: CASSRGANTEAFF.

The chain couples TRBV18 to TRBJ2-2, with 8 bases matching TRBD1. CDR1 and CDR2 from the germline V gene are KGHSH and LQKENI. Trimming removed 2 bases from V and 4 bases from J; junction bases left unmatched: 9. This CDR3 spans 17 amino acids. Here the CDR3 DNA reads TGTGCCAGCTCACCAGGGACAGGATGGTTTAGCACCGGGGAGCTGTTTTTT. It specifies CASSPGTGWFSTGELFF.

V usage is TRBV15 and J usage is TRBJ1-2; tentatively, D is TRBD1 (6 bases). Germline assignment: CDR1 LNHNV and CDR2 YYDKDF (reference sequence). The CDR3 contains 16 residues. Trimming removed 0 bases from V and 5 bases from J, with 16 bases in between. The CDR3, as DNA: TGTGCCACCAGCAGAGATGACCCGACAGGCACTTATGGCTACACCTTC. Its protein product is CATSRDDPTGTYGYTF.

The chain employs TRBV7-9 and TRBJ2-1; 8 positions agree with TRBD1. With V trimmed by 3 bases and J by 4 bases, 2 bases remained unmatched. CDR1 is SEHNR and CDR2 is FQNEAQ in the germline V gene (reference sequence). There are 14 residues in the CDR3. DNA for the CDR3: TGTGCCAGCAGCTTGGGACAGGTTTACAATGAGCAGTTCTTC. It is translated as CASSLGQVYNEQFF.

This clonotype was seen more than once but under ten times. The chain couples TRBV7-3 to TRBJ1-1; D remains unclear. The CDR3 consists of 13 residues. V was pared by 3 bases and J by 0 bases, with 5 bases between. The germline gives CDR1 SGHTA, CDR2 FQGTGA. CDR3 in amino acids: CASSFMMNTEAFF. As DNA, the CDR3 is TGTGCCAGCAGCTTTATGATGAACACTGAAGCTTTCTTT. Looking up the rest from reference TRBV7-3 and TRBJ1-1 gives the full variable domain: GAGVSQTPSNKVTEKGKYVELRCDPISGHTALYWYRQSLGQGPEFLIYFQGTGAADDSGLPNDRFFAVRPEGSVSTLKIQRTERGDSAVYLCASSFMMNTEAFFGQGTRLTVV.

The rearrangement uses TRBV5-1 and TRBJ1-5, with D perhaps matching TRBD1 (5 bases). The CDR3 runs to 14 residues. V was pared by 0 bases and J by 6 bases, with 10 bases between. The V gene's germline CDR1 is SGHRS and CDR2 YFSETQ. The CDR3 loop reads CASSLVGGTQPQHF. The DNA of the CDR3 is TGCGCCAGCAGCTTGGTTGGGGGGACTCAGCCCCAGCATTTT. Based on the CDR3 plus reference TRBV5-1 and TRBJ1-5, the full variable domain is KAGVTQTPRYLIKTRGQQVTLSCSPISGHRSVSWYQQTPGQGLQFLFEYFSETQRNKGNFPGRFSGRQFSNSRSEMNVSTLELGDSALYLCASSLVGGTQPQHFGDGTRLSIL.

The chain has TRBV28 and TRBJ1-2; TRBD1 is a possible D gene (5 bases). Germline CDR1 reads MDHEN; CDR2 reads SYDVKM. CDR3 size: 13 residues. Between the trimmed V and J ends, which lost 4 bases and 2 bases, there was a span of 8 bases. The DNA of the CDR3 is TGTGCCAGCAGTTCGGGGCAGAACTATGGCTACACCTTC. This encodes CASSSGQNYGYTF.

The chain uses TRBV2 and TRBJ2-5; D gene ambiguous. The CDR3 is 14 residues long. Germline lookup yields CDR1 SNHLY and CDR2 FYNNEI. V was pared by 6 bases and J by 5 bases, with 16 bases between. The CDR3 loop is CASSNEASQETQYF. As DNA, the CDR3 is TGTGCCAGCAGCAATGAGGCCAGTCAGGAGACCCAGTACTTC.

The V call is TRBV18, the J call TRBJ1-1, with a tentative D call TRBD1 (5 bases). The V gene lost 2 bases and the J gene lost 1 base, with 14 bases spanning the gap. The V gene's germline CDR1 is KGHSH and CDR2 LQKENI. The CDR3 is made up of 16 amino acids. For the CDR3, the DNA is TGTGCCAGCTCACCATTGCGGGGGATCGGGAACACTGAAGCTTTCTTT. It encodes CASSPLRGIGNTEAFF.

Only one count was recorded for this clonotype. The chain combines TRBV19 with TRBJ1-2; perhaps TRBD1 as D (5 bases). CDR3 size: 15 residues. Trimming left V 2 bases short and J 3 bases short, with 13 bases between. Germline CDR1 LNHDA, CDR2 SQIVND (reference sequence). CDR3 sequence (DNA): TGTGCCAGTAGTATATCGGGGCCACCCCACTATGGCTACACCTTC. This gives the protein CASSISGPPHYGYTF.

V and J are TRBV28 and TRBJ1-1; D call uncertain. V lost 3 bases, J lost 0 bases, and 14 bases lay in between. The CDR3 has 16 amino acids. Germline assignment: CDR1 MDHEN and CDR2 SYDVKM. This CDR3 reads CASSFSLARMNTEAFF. Written as DNA, the CDR3 is TGTGCCAGCAGTTTTTCTCTCGCAAGGATGAACACTGAAGCTTTCTTT.

The chain joins TRBV27 to TRBJ2-6, with D unresolved. V was shortened by 3 bases and J by 0 bases, with 6 bases between the two germline ends. This CDR3 is 15 amino acids long. CDR1 is MNHEY and CDR2 is SMNVEV in the germline V gene (reference sequence). The CDR3 loop reads CASSLRASGANVLTF. CDR3 sequence (DNA): TGTGCCAGCAGTTTGAGAGCCTCTGGGGCCAACGTCCTGACTTTC.

This chain uses TRBV2 with TRBJ1-5; possible D gene TRBD1, 5 bases. CDR1 and CDR2 from the germline V gene are SNHLY and FYNNEI. The CDR3 sequence is 13 residues long. The V end lost 5 bases, the J end lost 6 bases, and 11 bases lay between the germline ends. The CDR3 here is CASSLVRVQPQHF. CDR3 coding DNA: TGTGCCAGCAGTCTCGTCAGGGTTCAGCCCCAGCATTTT.

In its sample, this clonotype was seen once. V is TRBV28 and J is TRBJ2-7, with 8 bases lining up with TRBD1. Trimming cost V 5 bases and J 4 bases; bases outside gene matches: 10. The V gene's germline CDR1 is MDHEN and CDR2 SYDVKM. The CDR3 is made up of 15 amino acids. The CDR3 DNA follows: TGTGCCAGCAGTGGTCCGGGACAGGTTTCTTACGAGCAGTACTTC. The encoded protein is CASSGPGQVSYEQYF.

The genes are TRBV27 and TRBJ2-7; D unclear. V was trimmed by 5 bases and J by 3 bases, leaving 17 bases between them. The CDR3 runs 15 residues. Germline-derived CDR1 and CDR2 are MNHEY and SMNVEV (reference sequence). The CDR3 nucleotides read TGTGCCAGCAGTCTCCCAGGACGGTTTGGCTACGAGCAGTACTTC. Protein sequence: CASSLPGRFGYEQYF.

The chain combines TRBV6-1 with TRBJ2-2; 7 nucleotides agree with TRBD1. The CDR3 consists of 15 residues. J lost 4 bases, V lost 6 bases, and 8 bases had no gene match. The germline CDR1 and CDR2 sequences are MNHNS and SASEGT. CDR3 protein: CASRGTGASTGELFF. Here the CDR3 DNA reads TGTGCCAGCAGAGGCACAGGGGCAAGCACCGGGGAGCTGTTTTTT.

The gene calls are TRBV27 and TRBJ1-4; D is unresolved. The CDR3 is 17 residues long. V shed 4 bases and J shed 0 bases, with 15 bases lying between them. CDR1 MNHEY and CDR2 SMNVEV come from the germline V gene (reference sequence). CDR3 sequence reads: CASSSTRDPTTNEKLFF. The CDR3 nucleotides are TGTGCCAGCAGTTCAACAAGAGATCCTACAACTAATGAAAAACTGTTTTTT.

This sequence joins TRBV10-3 and TRBJ2-7; tentatively, D is TRBD1 (5 bases). The germline V and J ends were trimmed by 1 base and 5 bases, with 12 bases remaining between them. The CDR3 is 14 amino acids. CDR1 is ENHRY and CDR2 is SYGVKD in the germline V gene. In DNA, the CDR3 is TGTGCCATCAGTGAGTACGGACAATCAGACGAGCAGTACTTC. It specifies CAISEYGQSDEQYF.

The chain carries TRBV7-6 and TRBJ2-2; 9 bases are shared with TRBD2. V lost 4 bases and J lost 4; bases outside the gene matches: 4. Looked up from germline, CDR1 is SGHVS and CDR2 is FNYEAQ. This CDR3 contains 15 residues. The CDR3 region has the DNA TGTGCCAGCAGCTCGACTAGCGGCCTCACCGGGGAGCTGTTTTTT. Its protein is CASSSTSGLTGELFF.

This clonotype has a handful of counts. This sequence joins TRBV7-9 and TRBJ2-5; TRBD2 is a possible D gene (5 bases). Germline CDR1 SEHNR, CDR2 FQNEAQ (reference sequence). The CDR3 totals 13 residues. The CDR3 sequence: CATSWGVGETQYF. The CDR3 DNA follows: TGTGCTACCTCGTGGGGAGTAGGAGAGACCCAGTACTTC. Variable domain in full (rest from reference TRBV7-9 and TRBJ2-5): DTGVSQNPRHKITKRGQNVTFRCDPISEHNRLYWYRQTLGQGPEFLTYFQNEAQLEKSRLLSDRFSAERPKGSFSTLEIQRTEQGDSAMYLCATSWGVGETQYFGPGTRLLVL.

Remarks on this clonotype: A read error may produce the germline difference seen at one junction end. J is TRBJ1-5 and V is TRBV6-1; TRBD1 aligns across 7 bases. Germline CDR1 is MNHNS and CDR2 is SASEGT. This CDR3 region has 13 residues. CDR3 protein: CTSSGTDNQPQHF. CDR3 nucleotides: TGTACCAGCAGCGGGACAGACAATCAGCCCCAGCATTTT.

The genes are TRBV2 and TRBJ1-4; D not certain. Deletions cut 7 bases from V and 4 bases from J, with 10 bases between. The CDR3 length is 13 residues. Germline loops: CDR1 SNHLY, CDR2 FYNNEI. CDR3 sequence: CASTGFRNEKLFF. The CDR3 DNA is TGTGCCAGCACCGGGTTCCGTAATGAAAAACTGTTTTTT.

This chain links TRBV20-1 with TRBJ2-3; TRBD2 matches 11 bases. The germline CDR1 and CDR2 sequences are DFQATT and SNEGSKA (reference sequence). J was trimmed by 4 bases and V by 2 bases; bases with no gene match: 2. This CDR3 region has 14 residues. The DNA of the CDR3 is TGCAGTGCTAGACGTAGCGGGAGGGCAGATACGCAGTATTTT. Translation: CSARRSGRADTQYF.

This clonotype was observed a few times. The rearrangement links TRBV4-3 to TRBJ1-2; the D gene is possibly TRBD1 (5 bases). The CDR3 covers 18 residues. Deletions cut 4 bases from V and 5 bases from J, with 26 bases between. Germline CDR1 LGHNA, CDR2 YSLEER. The CDR3 loop is CASSPKDYSVMGEYGYTF. CDR3 nucleotide sequence: TGCGCCAGCAGCCCGAAAGATTATTCGGTCATGGGGGAGTATGGCTACACCTTC.